This T cell receptor beta chain was sequenced in a study of control samples from healthy donors and cancer patients. This CDR3 has 12 residues. The germline CDR1 and CDR2 sequences are SEHNR and FQNEAQ (reference sequence). Trimming at V came to 4 bases and at J to 10 bases, leaving 7 bases not matched to a gene. Generated by immunoSEQ multiplex PCR, the TCRdb table keeps only in-frame clones and is missing some. The sample holds 100,000 to 150,000 clones, roughly 92% seen once. Sequencing used blood. The V and J genes are TRBV7-9 and TRBJ2-7, with 7 bases lining up with TRBD1. The receptor was derived from a young man in good health. The CDR3 spells CASSYQGVLQYF. Written as DNA, the CDR3 is TGTGCCAGCAGCTATCAGGGGGTTCTCCAGTACTTC.